This T cell receptor beta chain emerged from a study of blood T cell repertoires in COVID-19. Turning to the study itself: Acute and convalescent COVID-19 specimens originated in the United States, Italy and Spain.

Per the study methods: Cell counts per sample came from amplifying reference gene primers. Clones were sequenced by immunoSEQ multiplex PCR, and TCRdb holds only the in-frame ones, with some missing. From that table come the V and J calls and clone size; the DNA was used to work out D and trimming. The sample has more than 150,000 clones, 88% seen once. The clonotype comes from a man between 65 and 85 years old with active or convalescent COVID-19. The sample taken for sequencing was peripheral blood.

In DNA form, the CDR3 reads TGTGCCAGCGAACTAGCGGGAGGGCTCTACGAGCAGTACTTC. Translating gives CASELAGGLYEQYF. This sequence joins TRBV6-5 and TRBJ2-7; 13 bases are a match to TRBD2. The CDR3 runs 14 residues. V lost 8 bases, J lost 3 bases, and 4 bases stayed unmatched. From germline, CDR1 is MNHEY and CDR2 SVGAGI.